The entry below describes one T cell receptor beta chain. Its target is not known. CDR3 length equals 16 residues. CDR1 and CDR2 from the germline V gene are SGDLS and YYNGEE. Trimming left V 3 bases short and J 0 bases short, with 13 bases between. The data belong to a study of shared clonotypes between healthy human individuals. Notes on the study in general: The generation probabilities recorded for non-shared clonotypes fell below those of clonotypes shared by all four donors.

CD45RO-negative cells were positively selected for CCR7, leaving out terminally differentiated effector memory CD45RA+ cells. Here immunoSEQ multiplex PCR was the method, and the copy in TCRdb shows in-frame clones only, minus some. The table has more than 550,000 clones, about 91% seen once. The sequence derives from a man aged 30 to 45 in good health. Sequencing was performed on naive CD8+ T cells sorted from blood. The V call is TRBV9, the J call TRBJ2-1, with D possibly matching TRBD2 (6 bases). The CDR3, as DNA: TGTGCCAGCAGCGGACCGGAGGGGCGCTCCTACAATGAGCAGTTCTTC. Protein: CASSGPEGRSYNEQFF.